This T cell receptor beta chain was captured by sequencing in a study of CD8+ T cells in alopecia areata. Study overall: Recipient mice, approximately 7-11-week-old female C3H/HeJ animals, received skin from roughly 6-12-month-old C3H/HeJ graft donors with spontaneous alopecia.

CDR1 is NNHDY, CDR2 SYVADS, per germline. The CDR3 runs to 12 residues. Findings of the study overall: The study found higher clonality in lesional than normal scalp, especially in alopecia totalis/universalis. Normal skin contains resident alphabeta T cells, and these are also sequenced in scalp samples.

This clone was counted only a few times. The antigen remains undetermined. Genes and germline are mouse. The CDR3 end lies 4 residues beyond the end of the read and is filled in from the germline J gene. The authors extracted RNA and reverse transcribed it into cDNA as the sequencing template. Profiling relied on immunoSEQ multiplex PCR, and the TCRdb table lists in-frame clones only, not all of them. This sample carries approximately 110,000 clones and no singletons, and around 19% goes to the top ten. The chain has TRBV13-3 and TRBJ2-5; D gene unclear. The receptor was derived from a C3H/HeJ mouse with alopecia areata. Strain haplotype at MHC: H2-k. The material sequenced was lesional skin. Here the CDR3 reads CASSGGKDTQYF. The CDR3 bases that were read are TGTGCCAGCAGTGGAGGTAAAGAC.